The 29 T cell receptor beta chains below all came from one sample that was sequenced in a study of early stage breast cancer tumors. Sequencing was performed with immunoSEQ multiplex PCR; in TCRdb, only in-frame clones are kept and a portion is missing. The data show fewer than 90,000 clones, roughly three quarters seen once. Sequencing was carried out using blood. These TCRs come from a person in their sixties or seventies with breast cancer.

The V and J genes are TRBV27 and TRBJ2-3; 7 bases align to TRBD2. Germline trimming cut 7 bases from V and 5 bases from J; bases unmatched to any gene: 3. The germline V gene encodes CDR1 MNHEY and CDR2 SMNVEV (reference sequence). The CDR3 contains 12 residues. In DNA form, the CDR3 reads TGTGCCAGCAACGTAGCGGGAGATACGCAGTATTTT. Encoded protein: CASNVAGDTQYF.

The rearrangement uses TRBV6-1 and TRBJ1-5; D gene ambiguous. The germline V gene encodes CDR1 MNHNS and CDR2 SASEGT. The V end was cut by 8 bases, the J end by 8 bases, with 10 bases between. This CDR3 comprises 11 residues. The CDR3 nucleotides are TGTGCCAGCTGGGAGCGGGAGCCCCAGCATTTT. This gives the protein CASWEREPQHF.

The V call is TRBV28, the J call TRBJ1-2; D unclear. The CDR3 runs to 13 residues. V shed 3 bases and J shed 8 bases, with 13 bases lying between them. The germline CDR1 and CDR2 sequences are MDHEN and SYDVKM. CDR3 region: CASSFGSGRGYTF. As DNA, the CDR3 is TGTGCCAGCAGTTTTGGATCCGGGCGCGGCTACACCTTC.

This rearrangement joins TRBV14 to TRBJ2-2; D perhaps matches TRBD1 (6 bases). Germline CDR1 is SGHDN and CDR2 is FVKESK. CDR3 length: 15 amino acids. Deletions cut 1 base from V and 0 bases from J, with 6 bases between. In nucleotides, the CDR3 is TGTGCCAGCAGCCAAGCAGGGGCGAACACCGGGGAGCTGTTTTTT. Its translation is CASSQAGANTGELFF. The full variable domain, its missing parts supplied by reference TRBV14 and TRBJ2-2, is EAGVTQFPSHSVIEKGQTVTLRCDPISGHDNLYWYRRVMGKEIKFLLHFVKESKQDESGMPNNRFLAERTGGTYSTLKVQPAELEDSGVYFCASSQAGANTGELFFGEGSRLTVL.

This clone came up once. The genes are TRBV5-1 and TRBJ2-1; 8 bases line up with TRBD1. Germline V lookup: CDR1 SGHRS, CDR2 YFSETQ. The ends lost 4 bases at V and 3 bases at J; junction bases unmatched: 12. The CDR3 totals 17 residues. CDR3 sequence: CASSPRSGQGNYNEQFF. In DNA form, the CDR3 reads TGCGCCAGCAGCCCTCGTTCCGGACAGGGTAACTACAATGAGCAGTTCTTC. The whole variable domain, filled in from reference TRBV5-1 and TRBJ2-1, reads KAGVTQTPRYLIKTRGQQVTLSCSPISGHRSVSWYQQTPGQGLQFLFEYFSETQRNKGNFPGRFSGRQFSNSRSEMNVSTLELGDSALYLCASSPRSGQGNYNEQFFGPGTRLTVL.

The chain recombines TRBV5-1 with TRBJ2-7; 8 bases map to TRBD1. Germline V gene sequence: CDR1 SGHRS, CDR2 YFSETQ. The V gene end was trimmed by 2 bases and the J gene end by 5 bases; junction bases not matched to a gene: 6. The CDR3 has 14 amino acids. The CDR3 reads CASSFRDRFDEQYF. For the CDR3, the DNA is TGCGCCAGCAGCTTCCGGGACAGGTTCGACGAGCAGTACTTC.

The rearrangement uses TRBV19 and TRBJ2-7; D might be TRBD1 (5 bases). V was cut by 4 bases and J by 1 base, with 11 bases left in between. The CDR3 has 14 amino acids. The germline gives CDR1 LNHDA, CDR2 SQIVND (reference sequence). CDR3 protein: CASSTSRQSYEQYF. In nucleotides, the CDR3 is TGTGCCAGTAGTACCTCCCGACAGTCCTACGAGCAGTACTTC.

V usage is TRBV6-1 and J usage is TRBJ1-5; D is undetermined. The germline CDR1 and CDR2 sequences are MNHNS and SASEGT. The CDR3 consists of 14 residues. V was cut by 7 bases and J by 4 bases, with 14 bases left in between. CDR3 in amino acids: CASMGGRANQPQHF. CDR3 DNA sequence: TGTGCCAGCATGGGTGGACGGGCGAATCAGCCCCAGCATTTT.

The gene calls are TRBV18 and TRBJ2-7, with 7 bases lining up with TRBD2. In germline, CDR1 is KGHSH, CDR2 LQKENI. J gave up 3 bases and V 8 bases, and 4 bases lay outside the gene matches. The CDR3 loop spans 12 amino acids. The CDR3 DNA sequence: TGTGCCAGCGGAAGCGGGATCTACGAGCAGTACTTC. Protein sequence: CASGSGIYEQYF. The full variable domain, rest sourced from reference TRBV18 and TRBJ2-7, is NAGVMQNPRHLVRRRGQEARLRCSPMKGHSHVYWYRQLPEEGLKFMVYLQKENIIDESGMPKERFSAEFPKEGPSILRIQQVVRGDSAAYFCASGSGIYEQYFGPGTRLTVT.

This rearrangement joins TRBV5-4 to TRBJ2-5; D perhaps matches TRBD2 (6 bases). V was trimmed by 1 base and J by 5 bases, leaving 18 bases between them. From germline, CDR1 is SGHNT and CDR2 YYREEE (reference sequence). The CDR3 is 16 amino acids. The CDR3 DNA sequence: TGTGCCAGCAGCTTGTGGGGACTCCGAAGGGGTGAGACCCAGTACTTC. This codes for CASSLWGLRRGETQYF.

The rearrangement uses TRBV10-3 and TRBJ1-2; 9 bases match TRBD1. Germline CDR1 is ENHRY and CDR2 is SYGVKD. The CDR3 covers 16 residues. J lost 2 bases, V lost 5 bases, and 9 bases had no gene match. CDR3 bases: TGTGCCATCAGTTCCTCTCCGGGACAGGGCAACTATGGCTACACCTTC. Amino acid sequence: CAISSSPGQGNYGYTF.

The chain uses TRBV6-1 and TRBJ1-1, with TRBD1 as a possible D gene (5 bases). CDR1 MNHNS and CDR2 SASEGT come from the germline V gene. Between the trimmed V and J ends, which lost 10 bases and 8 bases, there was a span of 26 bases. The CDR3 contains 15 residues. Written as DNA, the CDR3 is TGTGCCACTAATCCGGACCAGGGAAACCTACGGGAAGCTTTCTTT. Its protein is CATNPDQGNLREAFF.

The V gene is TRBV28, the J gene TRBJ1-6; no firm D call. The CDR3 runs to 18 residues. CDR1 and CDR2 from the germline V gene are MDHEN and SYDVKM. With 6 bases removed from V and 0 bases from J, the gap between germline ends came to 18 bases. The CDR3 region is CASSPAEAGSSYNSPLHF. CDR3 nucleotide sequence: TGTGCCAGCAGCCCAGCAGAGGCGGGGAGCTCCTATAATTCACCCCTCCACTTT.

The chain recombines TRBV28 with TRBJ1-2, with TRBD1 matching 12 bases. The germline V gene encodes CDR1 MDHEN and CDR2 SYDVKM. Germline trimming cut 2 bases from V and 0 bases from J; bases unmatched to any gene: 1. CDR3 length equals 16 residues. The DNA of the CDR3 is TGTGCCAGCAGTTTAGGGACAGGGGGCTCTAACTATGGCTACACCTTC. It yields the protein CASSLGTGGSNYGYTF.

Only a few counts were recorded for this clone. This chain uses TRBV5-8 with TRBJ1-2; D is perhaps TRBD1 (6 bases). The germline V and J ends were trimmed by 4 bases and 8 bases, with 15 bases remaining between them. CDR3 length equals 13 residues. The germline V gene has CDR1 SGHTS and CDR2 YDEGEE. CDR3 nucleotides: TGTGCCAGCAGCGGGAGGGGGGCCCGAGGCTACACCTTC. Amino acids: CASSGRGARGYTF.

The genes are TRBV27 and TRBJ1-6; the match to TRBD1 covers 8 bases. Germline V gives CDR1 MNHEY, CDR2 SMNVEV (reference sequence). The CDR3 consists of 14 residues. Unmatched junction bases numbered 3, after V lost 5 bases and J lost 6 bases. The CDR3 nucleotides read TGTGCCAGCAGTCGGGACAGGAGTAATTCACCCCTCCACTTT. This sequence encodes CASSRDRSNSPLHF.

This chain joins TRBV19 and TRBJ1-5; D unresolved. This CDR3 has 14 residues. Per the germline V gene, CDR1 is LNHDA and CDR2 is SQIVND (reference sequence). V lost 5 bases, J lost 9 bases, and 17 bases lay in between. The CDR3 protein is CASSADNVDWPQHF. The CDR3 DNA reads TGTGCCAGTAGTGCTGACAATGTCGATTGGCCCCAGCATTTT.

This clone was detected only a few times. The chain recombines TRBV11-3 with TRBJ1-2, with D perhaps matching TRBD1 (6 bases). Between the trimmed V and J ends, which lost 1 base and 5 bases, there was a span of 11 bases. Per the germline V gene, CDR1 is SGHNT and CDR2 is YENEEA. The CDR3 spans 14 residues. CDR3: CASSLVSGAYGYTF. CDR3 nucleotides: TGTGCCAGCAGCTTAGTATCAGGGGCGTATGGCTACACCTTC.

The V call is TRBV10-2, the J call TRBJ1-4; perhaps TRBD1 as D (5 bases). This CDR3 has 12 residues. V lost 2 bases to trimming and J lost 14 bases, with 12 bases between them. Germline assignment: CDR1 WSHSY and CDR2 SAAADI. The CDR3 DNA reads as TGCGCCAGCAGTGAGGTTCGGGGGGGGCTGTTTTTT. Translation gives CASSEVRGGLFF.

The genes are TRBV19 and TRBJ1-5; D ambiguous. Germline V CDR1 and CDR2: LNHDA, SQIVND (reference sequence). The CDR3 spans 14 residues. Trimming pared 8 bases from V and 3 bases from J, leaving 14 bases between. The DNA for the CDR3 is TGTGCCAGTGGGAATAGGGTTTCCAATCAGCCCCAGCATTTT. Its translation: CASGNRVSNQPQHF.

The genes are TRBV29-1 and TRBJ1-1, with a weak D call TRBD1 (6 bases). Germline values: CDR1 SQVTM, CDR2 ANQGSEA. Trimming removed 6 bases at V and 1 base at J, with 9 bases between. The CDR3 totals 12 residues. The CDR3 DNA follows: TGCAGCGTCTACAGGGCGAACACTGAAGCTTTCTTT. Translation: CSVYRANTEAFF. Full variable domain (rest looked up from reference TRBV29-1 and TRBJ1-1): SAVISQKPSRDICQRGTSLTIQCQVDSQVTMMFWYRQQPGQSLTLIATANQGSEATYESGFVIDKFPISRPNLTFSTLTVSNMSPEDSSIYLCSVYRANTEAFFGQGTRLTVV.

The chain combines TRBV2 with TRBJ2-1; 7 positions match TRBD2. Germline V gene lookup returns CDR1 SNHLY and CDR2 FYNNEI. V was pared by 7 bases and J by 6 bases, with 12 bases of the junction left unmatched. The CDR3 is 15 residues long. The CDR3 DNA reads as TGTGCCAGCACGGGTCCTGGGCGGGAGTCCAATGAGCAGTTCTTC. It is translated as CASTGPGRESNEQFF. The full variable domain, with the rest looked up from reference TRBV2 and TRBJ2-1, is EPEVTQTPSHQVTQMGQEVILRCVPISNHLYFYWYRQILGQKVEFLVSFYNNEISEKSEIFDDQFSVERPDGSNFTLKIRSTKLEDSAMYFCASTGPGRESNEQFFGPGTRLTVL.

CDR3 DNA sequence: TGTGCCAGCAGTGACAACGAGTGGGGGGCTCAGGGCTACACCTTC. Translated, it gives CASSDNEWGAQGYTF. The chain carries TRBV6-4 and TRBJ1-2, with D tentatively TRBD1 (6 bases). Germline assignment: CDR1 MRHNA and CDR2 SNTAGT. V was pared by 2 bases and J by 8 bases, with 18 bases between. The CDR3 runs to 15 residues.

CDR3: CASTRDRLSYNEQFF. The CDR3 DNA sequence: TGTGCCAGCACCAGGGACCGGCTGTCCTACAATGAGCAGTTCTTC. This chain joins TRBV7-2 and TRBJ2-1; either TRBD1 or TRBD2 may fit D (5 bases each). The V end lost 7 bases, the J end lost 1 base, and 14 bases lay between the germline ends. The germline CDR1 and CDR2 sequences are SGHTA and FQGNSA. The CDR3 loop spans 15 amino acids. Using reference TRBV7-2 and TRBJ2-1 for the parts outside the CDR3, the full variable domain is GAGVSQSPSNKVTEKGKDVELRCDPISGHTALYWYRQSLGQGLEFLIYFQGNSAPDKSGLPSDRFSAERTGGSVSTLTIQRTQQEDSAVYLCASTRDRLSYNEQFFGPGTRLTVL.

The chain couples TRBV29-1 to TRBJ2-7; TRBD1 aligns across 10 bases. This CDR3 has 14 residues. The J segment lost 1 base and the V segment lost 6 bases, leaving 6 bases of the junction unmatched. CDR1 is SQVTM, CDR2 ANQGSEA, per germline. This CDR3 reads CSVQGGQGSYEQYF. Here the CDR3 DNA reads TGCAGCGTCCAGGGGGGACAGGGGTCCTACGAGCAGTACTTC.

The V gene is TRBV10-3, the J gene TRBJ2-4, with D possibly being TRBD2 (6 bases). V was clipped by 1 base and J by 9 bases, with 16 bases between them. The CDR3 has 15 amino acids. The germline V gene has CDR1 ENHRY and CDR2 SYGVKD. CDR3 coding DNA: TGTGCCATCAGTGAGTTAAACCGACTAGGTGGCATTCAGTACTTC. Translating it yields CAISELNRLGGIQYF.

The V call is TRBV2, the J call TRBJ2-1; D uncertain. Trimming left V 5 bases short and J 1 base short, with 18 bases between. Germline assignment: CDR1 SNHLY and CDR2 FYNNEI. CDR3 length: 17 amino acids. Here the CDR3 DNA reads TGTGCCAGCAGTTACCCTCGACGGCGCAATTCCTACAATGAGCAGTTCTTC. Translated, it gives CASSYPRRRNSYNEQFF.

For the CDR3, the DNA is TGCGCCAGCAGCCTAAAAGGTAACAGGGCCTCCTACGAGCAGTACTTC. It is translated as CASSLKGNRASYEQYF. The V and J genes are TRBV5-1 and TRBJ2-7; TRBD1 is a possible D gene (6 bases). CDR1 SGHRS and CDR2 YFSETQ come from the germline V gene. V shed 4 bases and J shed 0 bases, with 17 bases lying between them. This CDR3 spans 16 amino acids.

The rearrangement joins TRBV6-1 to TRBJ2-5; D gene uncertain. CDR1 and CDR2 from the germline V gene are MNHNS and SASEGT. Trimming stripped 2 bases from V and 4 bases from J, with 5 bases between. This CDR3 has 12 amino acids. CDR3: CASSESGETQYF. In nucleotides, the CDR3 is TGTGCCAGCAGTGAATCGGGAGAGACCCAGTACTTC.